This TCR beta chain came from a study of beta chain features in type 1 diabetes. Study-level information: Sorted cells numbering some 110 million were examined across all samples. Whole-study results and caveats: PCR might pick shorter templates more often, in the same way for patients and controls. Within patients, naive, central memory and Treg TCRB repertoires seemed more similar than within healthy donors. Any HLA type influence on TCRB rearrangement was left unresolved here.

As for this clone: Its target is unknown.

Expressed TCRB transcripts were sequenced after all isolated RNA was converted to cDNA. Measured with immunoSEQ multiplex PCR; TCRdb has only the in-frame clones, and not every one. The table lists roughly 330,000 clones, approximately 11% of them singletons. The sequenced sample was naive CD4+ T cells from blood. The TCR comes from a woman aged 30 to 39 in good health.

The CDR3 loop reads CASSPRGTGVNEQFF. For the CDR3, the DNA is TGTGCCAGCAGCCCAAGGGGGACAGGGGTCAATGAGCAGTTCTTC. The rearrangement joins TRBV2 to TRBJ2-1; 10 bases align to TRBD1. J gave up 6 bases and V 6 bases, and 8 bases lay outside the gene matches. The CDR3 extends over 15 amino acids. Germline V gene lookup returns CDR1 SNHLY and CDR2 FYNNEI.